The 5 T cell receptor beta chains reported below all come from one sample, sequenced in a study of CD8+ T cells in alopecia areata (dated by TCRdb to the late 2010s). Receptor libraries were prepared by the immunoSEQ multiplex PCR assay. RNA was extracted from all samples and reverse transcribed into cDNA as template for TCR sequencing. TCRdb obtained this table from immuneACCESS and retained in-frame rearrangements with V and J assigned. These tables miss some clones; where compared with another copy, unresolved V genes account for less than half of the shortfall, and the remainder is unexplained. The sample table contains roughly 200,000 clones; only one count was recorded for more than 30% of them. Clones ranked in the top ten supply around 0.48% of the sample. In the paper's terms, the treatment or condition label means: oral pan-JAK inhibitor, 5-10 mg twice daily. Material: CD4+ T cells sorted from blood, obtained between weeks 30 and 35, from a patient treated with tofacitinib. The receptors here all came from a human donor with alopecia areata.

In DNA, the CDR3 is TGTGCCAGCAGATCTCAGGGGATCACAGATACGCAGTATTTT. Translated, it gives CASRSQGITDTQYF. The J gene is TRBJ2-3, the V gene TRBV7-9; D might be TRBD1 (6 bases). Germline assignment: CDR1 SEHNR and CDR2 FQNEAQ (reference sequence). Trimming removed 6 bases from V and 2 bases from J, with 12 bases in between. This CDR3 spans 14 amino acids.

The CDR3 nucleotides are TGTGCCAGCAGTGATCCGGACAGGGCTAACACTGAAGCTTTCTTT. It specifies CASSDPDRANTEAFF. The chain is built from TRBV6-1 and TRBJ1-1; the match to TRBD1 covers 8 bases. CDR3 length: 15 amino acids. Germline CDR1 reads MNHNS; CDR2 reads SASEGT. The J segment lost 2 bases and the V segment lost 3 bases, leaving 5 bases of the junction unmatched.

The sample holds a few counts of this clone. V gene TRBV5-1 combines with J gene TRBJ2-3; 8 bases line up with TRBD2. Germline-derived CDR1 and CDR2 are SGHRS and YFSETQ. The CDR3 runs 16 residues. The J segment lost 2 bases and the V segment lost 0 bases, leaving 5 bases of the junction unmatched. The DNA for the CDR3 is TGCGCCAGCAGCTTGGGATCTAGCGGGTCCACAGATACGCAGTATTTT. This codes for CASSLGSSGSTDTQYF. Variable domain in full (rest from reference TRBV5-1 and TRBJ2-3): KAGVTQTPRYLIKTRGQQVTLSCSPISGHRSVSWYQQTPGQGLQFLFEYFSETQRNKGNFPGRFSGRQFSNSRSEMNVSTLELGDSALYLCASSLGSSGSTDTQYFGPGTRLTVL.

A single count supports this clone. The J gene is TRBJ2-3, the V gene TRBV7-6, with D hard to call. Germline lookup yields CDR1 SGHVS and CDR2 FNYEAQ. The CDR3 has 15 residues. Trimming pared 4 bases from V and 3 bases from J, leaving 14 bases between. The CDR3: CASSSTSVRTDTQYF. The DNA for the CDR3 is TGTGCCAGCAGCTCCACCTCGGTGAGAACAGATACGCAGTATTTT. The variable domain in full, with the rest retrieved from reference TRBV7-6 and TRBJ2-3, is GAGVSQSPRYKVTKRGQDVALRCDPISGHVSLYWYRQALGQGPEFLTYFNYEAQQDKSGLPNDRFSAERPEGSISTLTIQRTEQRDSAMYRCASSSTSVRTDTQYFGPGTRLTVL.

The chain carries TRBV6-5 and TRBJ1-5; 9 nucleotides align to TRBD1. This CDR3 is built from 14 residues. From germline, CDR1 is MNHEY and CDR2 SVGAGI. CDR3 residues: CGTRTGAKGQPQHF. Written as DNA, the CDR3 is TGTGGCACACGGACAGGGGCTAAGGGTCAGCCCCAGCATTTT.